This T cell receptor (beta chain) was recorded in a study of shared clonotypes between healthy human individuals. Study results and limitations: In this cohort, only blood was sampled, and tissue repertoires likely differ. As a rule, naive subsets had a larger estimated richness than memory subsets. Only a few donors were included, so the genetic and exposure-history diversity represented was limited.

This table comes from immunoSEQ multiplex PCR, and its TCRdb copy is limited to in-frame clones, with some not included. Of about 2.4 million clones in the sample, 93% are singletons; the top ten hold more than 0.35%. With respect to this clone: Its cognate antigen is unknown.

Deletions cut 3 bases from V and 6 bases from J, with 17 bases between. The CDR3 extends over 15 amino acids. CDR1 is SGHRS and CDR2 is YFSETQ in the germline V gene. The TCR sequence derives from a man aged 18 to 29 in good health. Some clones in this sample may be carry-over from other donors' samples. The genes are TRBV5-1 and TRBJ2-3; weak D call: TRBD2 (6 bases). What was sequenced was naive CD4+ T cells from PBMCs. Subset here: CD45RA+ positively selected. The CDR3: CASSSLVSGTDTQYF. Written as DNA, the CDR3 is TGCGCCAGCAGCTCGTTGGTTTCCGGGACTGATACGCAGTATTTT.